This T cell receptor (beta chain) appears in the sequencing data of a study of metastatic and nonmetastatic thyroid tumors. This clone showed up many times. The antigen is undetermined. The germline V gene encodes CDR1 SNHLY and CDR2 FYNNEI. Trimming stripped 11 bases from V and 1 base from J, with 11 bases between. This CDR3 contains 13 residues. Study results and limitations: TCR beta diversity was reportedly significantly higher in malignant thyroid tumors than benign nodules, in blood and tumor.

Patients were all untreated before their thyroid surgery. TCRdb ran MiXCR on the PCR reads. The sample records over 9,500 clones, around a quarter being singletons. The TCR comes from a female donor with papillary thyroid cancer or a benign thyroid nodule (not recorded which). Some clones in this sample may be carry-over from other donors' samples. The rearrangement uses TRBV2 and TRBJ2-2, with D possibly matching TRBD1 (5 bases). Material: tumor tissue. CDR3 DNA sequence: TGTGCCTCCCGACAGAAGAACACCGGGGAGCTGTTTTTT. Protein sequence: CASRQKNTGELFF.